The 5 T cell receptor beta chains below all came from one sample that was sequenced in a study of blood T cell repertoires in COVID-19. The assay was immunoSEQ multiplex PCR, and TCRdb's table has in-frame clones only and misses some. Of about 140,000 clones in the sample, more than 75% were seen once. Sequencing was performed on peripheral blood. The receptors shown here come from a woman in her forties with acute or convalescent COVID-19.

The rearrangement uses TRBV5-1 and TRBJ2-1; 15 bases align to TRBD2. This CDR3 has 21 residues. Germline V gene data show CDR1 as SGHRS and CDR2 as YFSETQ. V lost 5 bases to trimming and J lost 0 bases; unmatched junction nucleotides: 15. CDR3 protein: CASSHTGLAGGPESSYNEQFF. Here the CDR3 DNA reads TGCGCCAGCAGTCATACCGGACTAGCGGGAGGGCCCGAGAGCTCCTACAATGAGCAGTTCTTC. Filled out from reference TRBV5-1 and TRBJ2-1, the complete variable domain reads KAGVTQTPRYLIKTRGQQVTLSCSPISGHRSVSWYQQTPGQGLQFLFEYFSETQRNKGNFPGRFSGRQFSNSRSEMNVSTLELGDSALYLCASSHTGLAGGPESSYNEQFFGPGTRLTVL.

The V gene is TRBV6-2 or TRBV6-3, the J gene TRBJ2-1, with 7 bases matching TRBD1. The V gene's germline CDR1 is MNHEY and CDR2 SVGEGT. The J segment lost 0 bases and the V segment lost 2 bases, leaving 4 bases of the junction unmatched. The CDR3 runs 16 residues. The CDR3 protein is CASSYPDRYSYNEQFF. CDR3 DNA: TGTGCCAGCAGTTACCCGGACAGGTACTCCTACAATGAGCAGTTCTTC.

This clone was recorded once. The J gene is TRBJ2-1, the V gene TRBV12-5; TRBD2 matches at 9 bases. Germline lookup yields CDR1 LGHNT and CDR2 FRNRAP. CDR3 size: 20 residues. Unmatched junction bases numbered 14, after V lost 2 bases and J lost 0 bases. CDR3 in amino acids: CASGLSGGASGRNSYNEQFF. The CDR3 nucleotides are TGTGCTAGTGGTTTGTCCGGGGGGGCCAGCGGGAGGAACTCCTACAATGAGCAGTTCTTC.

This clone was seen just once. V is TRBV27 and J is TRBJ1-2, with D possibly being TRBD1 (6 bases). This CDR3 contains 14 residues. Trimming left V 3 bases short and J 4 bases short, with 12 bases between. CDR1 MNHEY and CDR2 SMNVEV come from the germline V gene (reference sequence). The CDR3 coding sequence is TGTGCCAGCAGTTTGACGGGGGGCCGCTATGGCTACACCTTC. Protein sequence: CASSLTGGRYGYTF.

Here the CDR3 reads CASSWGADTQYF. DNA for the CDR3: TGTGCCAGCAGTTGGGGGGCAGATACGCAGTATTTT. The V gene is TRBV6-2 or TRBV6-3, the J gene TRBJ2-3; D is possibly TRBD2 (6 bases). The germline gives CDR1 MNHEY, CDR2 SVGEGT. This CDR3 contains 12 residues. Trimming stripped 4 bases from V and 4 bases from J, with 6 bases between.